The 22 T cell receptor beta chains listed next were all sequenced from one sample in a study of T cells in women clearing cervical HPV infection. Using immunoSEQ multiplex PCR, the repertoire was profiled, and TCRdb retains in-frame clones only, with some absent. The data include approximately 39,000 clones; the top ten clones carry about 1.7%. Sequenced material: blood buffy coat. The origin of the receptors is a woman aged 18 to 75 with a cervical HPV16 infection that either progressed to CIN3+ or cleared (not recorded which).

To note about this clone: The CDR3 is cut off 3 residues early in the read; its end comes from the germline J gene. The rearrangement joins TRBV6-2 or TRBV6-3 to TRBJ2-1, with D possibly being TRBD1 (6 bases). Trimming shortened V by 2 bases and J by 8 bases, and 10 bases separated the two germline ends. CDR1 and CDR2 from the germline V gene are MNHEY and SVGEGT. There are 13 residues in the CDR3. The CDR3 reads CASSYDRRDEQFF. The covered CDR3 bases are TGTGCCAGCAGTTACGACAGGCGCGATGAG.

Comments on this clone: The read terminates 3 residues ahead of where the CDR3 ends, so the germline J gene completes it. The V gene is TRBV4-1, the J gene TRBJ2-3, with D tentatively TRBD1 (6 bases). The germline gives CDR1 MGHRA, CDR2 YSYEKL. Trimming cost V 6 bases and J 6 bases, with 22 bases left between them. The CDR3 spans 16 residues. The CDR3 loop reads CASSQEDSLVTDTQYF. The CDR3 bases that were read are TGCGCCAGCAGTCAGGAGGACAGCCTGGTAACCGATACG.

Worth noting for this clone: With the read ending 3 residues before the CDR3 end, the germline J gene is used to fill in that end. J is TRBJ2-3 and V is TRBV18; 11 nucleotides align to TRBD1. The CDR3 sequence is 15 residues long. Germline lookup yields CDR1 KGHSH and CDR2 LQKENI. The CDR3 loop reads CASSPGTGGLQPQYF. Incomplete CDR3 DNA: TGTGCCAGCTCACCCGGGACAGGGGGGTTGCAGCCG. The full variable domain, in which reference TRBV18 and TRBJ2-3 provide the parts outside the CDR3, is NAGVMQNPRHLVRRRGQEARLRCSPMKGHSHVYWYRQLPEEGLKFMVYLQKENIIDESGMPKERFSAEFPKEGPSILRIQQVVRGDSAAYFCASSPGTGGLQPQYFGPGTRLTVL.

For this clone: From the germline J gene comes the end of the CDR3, since the read stops 3 residues before it. The chain carries TRBV19 and TRBJ2-7, with TRBD2 identical over 10 bases. CDR3 length: 13 amino acids. Germline CDR1 reads LNHDA; CDR2 reads SQIVND (reference sequence). V lost 7 bases and J lost 3; bases outside the gene matches: 3. The chain's CDR3 is CASTASGGYEQYF. The sequenced CDR3 bases are TGTGCCAGTACGGCTAGCGGGGGCTACGAG.

Details on this clone: With the read ending 3 residues before the CDR3 end, the germline J gene is used to fill in that end. The chain carries TRBV7-2 and TRBJ1-2; no clear D. Germline V gene data show CDR1 as SGHTA and CDR2 as FQGNSA. The CDR3 contains 14 residues. Here the CDR3 reads CASSFGLVNNDYTF. The part of the CDR3 DNA that was read is TGTGCCAGCAGCTTTGGACTGGTTAACAATGAC. Full variable domain (missing parts from reference TRBV7-2 and TRBJ1-2): GAGVSQSPSNKVTEKGKDVELRCDPISGHTALYWYRQSLGQGLEFLIYFQGNSAPDKSGLPSDRFSAERTGGSVSTLTIQRTQQEDSAVYLCASSFGLVNNDYTFGSGTRLTVV.

The CDR3 bases that were read are TGTGCCAGCAGCGAAGCTGAAACGACAGCGAACACCGGGGAG. Its protein is CASSEAETTANTGE. The full CDR3 protein is CASSEAETTANTGELFF. The genes are TRBV7-6 and TRBJ2-2, with D possibly being TRBD1 (5 bases). The read halts 3 residues ahead of the CDR3 end, with the missing end drawn from the germline J gene. Germline values: CDR1 SGHVS, CDR2 FNYEAQ. Trimming took 5 bases from V and 0 from J, leaving 16 bases between them. The CDR3 loop spans 17 amino acids.

In the case of this clone: The read is 3 residues too short to cover the CDR3 end, so that end is filled in from the germline J gene. The chain joins TRBV7-9 to TRBJ2-2, with 8 bases matching TRBD2. The CDR3 contains 15 residues. Germline V CDR1 and CDR2: SEHNR, FQNEAQ (reference sequence). CDR3 sequence reads: CASSPAGGSNEKLFF. The CDR3 DNA, read in part, is TGTGCCAGCAGCCCGGCGGGGGGTAGTAATGAAAAG.

In regard to this clone: The read ends 3 residues before the CDR3 terminus; that terminus is restored from the germline J gene. The rearrangement joins TRBV7-2 to TRBJ2-1; tentatively, D is TRBD2 (7 bases). The CDR3 has 14 residues. Germline V gene sequence: CDR1 SGHTA, CDR2 FQGNSA. V gave up 2 bases and J gave up 9 bases, with 14 bases separating them. The sequenced part of the CDR3 DNA is TGTGCCAGCAGCTTATATGTGGGGGGGCCTGAG. Translation gives CASSLYVGGPE. The entire CDR3 sequence reads CASSLYVGGPEQFF.

As concerns this clone: The read ends 3 residues early relative to the CDR3; the germline J gene fills the gap. The rearrangement uses TRBV20-1 and TRBJ1-2; possible D gene TRBD1, 5 bases. Germline CDR1 is DFQATT and CDR2 is SNEGSKA (reference sequence). CDR3 length equals 10 residues. CDR3 DNA, as far as it was read: TGCAGTGCTAAGTCAGGGGGC. Translation gives CSAKSGG. The entire CDR3 sequence reads CSAKSGGYTF.

Note on this clone: The read ends 3 residues shy of where the CDR3 ends; the end is completed using the germline J gene. This chain uses TRBV6-2 or TRBV6-3 with TRBJ2-3, with TRBD2 matching 7 bases. The CDR3 is 14 amino acids. Germline-derived CDR1 and CDR2 are MNHEY and SVGEGT. The CDR3 bases that were read are TGTGCCAGCAGTAGCGGGGAACCCCAAGAGACG. Amino acids: CASSSGEPQET. The whole CDR3 sequence is CASSSGEPQETQYF.

Points on this clone: The read ends 3 residues before the CDR3 terminus; that terminus is restored from the germline J gene. The rearrangement joins TRBV7-2 to TRBJ2-3; TRBD2 is a possible D gene (5 bases). The ends were cut back, 1 base at V and 8 bases at J, with 16 bases in the middle. Germline V lookup: CDR1 SGHTA, CDR2 FQGNSA. CDR3 size: 15 residues. CDR3: CASSLGLATTLTQYF. Partial CDR3 DNA: TGTGCCAGCAGCTTAGGGCTGGCGACTACTCTTACG.

For this clone: The read terminates 3 residues before the CDR3 end, so the remaining end is supplied by the germline J gene. This chain uses TRBV7-9 with TRBJ1-1, with 11 bases matching TRBD1. V lost 4 bases, J lost 5 bases, and 6 bases stayed unmatched. The CDR3 is made up of 15 amino acids. In germline, CDR1 is SEHNR, CDR2 FQNEAQ (reference sequence). Incomplete CDR3 DNA: TGTGCCAGCAGCTGGGGACAGGGGGGCCCAACTGAA. This translates into CASSWGQGGPTE. The full CDR3 sequence reads CASSWGQGGPTEAFF.

Note on this clone: The CDR3 end falls 3 residues outside the read, so it is completed with the germline J gene. The chain uses TRBV6-4 and TRBJ2-2; 7 bases agree with TRBD1. V dropped 3 bases and J dropped 6; count of bases not matched to a gene: 1. Germline lookup yields CDR1 MRHNA and CDR2 SNTAGT. The CDR3 covers 13 residues. The CDR3 loop reads CASSEGGAGELFF. The sequenced CDR3 bases are TGTGCCAGCAGTGAAGGGGGCGCCGGGGAG.

Remarks on this clone: Read data end 3 residues before the CDR3 end; the end is taken from the germline J gene. This rearrangement joins TRBV5-6 to TRBJ1-2; 12 bases match TRBD1. This CDR3 contains 15 residues. The junction had 5 bases not matched to a gene; V was cut back by 2 bases and J by 6 bases. The germline V gene has CDR1 SGHDT and CDR2 YYEEEE. CDR3 loop: CASSFGTGGANGYTF. Incomplete CDR3 DNA: TGTGCCAGCAGCTTCGGGACAGGGGGCGCCAATGGC.

A word on this clone: The read gets to within 3 residues of the CDR3 end, and the germline J gene fills in the rest. The gene calls are TRBV2 and TRBJ2-1, with a weak D call TRBD1 (5 bases). The V end was cut by 7 bases, the J end by 4 bases, with 17 bases between. Germline CDR1 is SNHLY and CDR2 is FYNNEI. CDR3 length equals 15 residues. The sequenced part of the CDR3 DNA is TGTGCCAGCAACCTAAACCTAGGGGCTTACAATGAG. This gives the protein CASNLNLGAYNE. The CDR3 as a whole reads CASNLNLGAYNEQFF.

Turning to this clone: The read comes to an end 3 residues before the CDR3 does, leaving the germline J gene to fill in the end. The V and J genes are TRBV7-2 and TRBJ2-3; the match to TRBD1 covers 8 bases. Germline-derived CDR1 and CDR2 are SGHTA and FQGNSA. The CDR3 covers 15 residues. V was pared by 5 bases and J by 4 bases, with 8 bases of the junction left unmatched. CDR3 amino acids: CASSPRQGTPDTQYF. CDR3 bases read: TGTGCCAGCAGCCCACGACAGGGGACTCCAGATACG.

A note on this clone: The read is 3 residues too short to cover the CDR3 end, so that end is filled in from the germline J gene. The chain has TRBV6-2 or TRBV6-3 and TRBJ2-6; D remains ambiguous. V lost 7 bases and J lost 1, with 11 bases in between. Germline CDR1 MNHEY, CDR2 SVGEGT. CDR3 length equals 15 residues. The part of the CDR3 DNA that was read is TGTGCCAGCAAAAAGACTGGGTCTGGGGCCAACGTC. Encoded protein: CASKKTGSGANV. The entire CDR3 sequence reads CASKKTGSGANVLTF.

A note on this clone: From the germline J gene comes the end of the CDR3, since the read stops 3 residues before it. The rearrangement uses TRBV18 and TRBJ1-1; 7 bases fit TRBD1. The length of the CDR3 is 13 residues. CDR1 KGHSH and CDR2 LQKENI come from the germline V gene. CDR3 loop: CASSPPQGGRAFF. The sequenced CDR3 bases are TGTGCCAGCTCACCACCCCAAGGGGGCCGG.

Remarks on this clone: The CDR3 end is not reached by the read, which stops 3 residues before it; the germline J gene fills it in. This sequence joins TRBV11-2 and TRBJ2-5; D is perhaps TRBD2 (6 bases). V was clipped by 1 base and J by 5 bases, with 14 bases between them. The CDR3 spans 15 residues. CDR1 and CDR2 from the germline V gene are SGHAT and FQNNGV. The CDR3 bases that were read are TGTGCCAGCAGCTTAGTCGGGGGTGGGGGGGAGACC. Translation: CASSLVGGGGET. The full CDR3 is CASSLVGGGGETQYF.

Worth noting for this clone: The CDR3 extends 3 residues past the end of the read, so its final part is completed from the germline J gene. This chain joins TRBV5-1 and TRBJ2-3; 9 bases line up with TRBD1. CDR3 length: 15 residues. CDR1 and CDR2 from the germline V gene are SGHRS and YFSETQ. The CDR3 loop is CASSPGTGIEETQYF. The sequenced CDR3 bases are TGCGCCAGCAGCCCGGGGACAGGGATTGAGGAGACG.

On this clone itself: With the read ending 3 residues before the CDR3 end, the germline J gene is used to fill in that end. The chain recombines TRBV18 with TRBJ2-1; 8 bases are a match to TRBD1. Germline V gene lookup returns CDR1 KGHSH and CDR2 LQKENI. The CDR3 runs 14 residues. V gave up 2 bases and J gave up 3 bases; unmatched junction bases: 0. CDR3: CASSPTGGYNEQFF. Incomplete CDR3 DNA: TGTGCCAGCTCACCAACAGGGGGCTACAATGAG.

Details on this clone: Compared with germline, one end of the junction differs, possibly owing to a read error. This sample includes further DNA sequences coding for the same CDR3. The CDR3 is CAWSSGLHSGNTIYF. The part of the CDR3 DNA that was read is TGTGCCTGGAGTTCGGGACTCCACTCTGGAAACACG. The chain has TRBV30 and TRBJ1-3; maybe TRBD1 (5 bases). The observed sequence ends 3 residues before the CDR3 terminus, with the missing tail filled in from the germline J gene. The CDR3 has 15 residues. Germline CDR1 reads GTSNPN; CDR2 reads SVGIG (reference sequence).